The present T cell receptor beta chain was sequenced within a study of T-cell memory formation after mild COVID-19 (dated by TCRdb to about 2021). With respect to the entire study: Most TCR sequence clusters were specific to one of the two donors. In a couple of donors, T-cell clones that expanded and contracted after mild COVID-19 were tracked by sequencing TCRalpha and TCRbeta repertoires over time. Two young, previously healthy adult volunteers made up the cohort, one male and one female. Study-wide findings and limitations: Contracting CD4+ clones turned up mainly in the CM and EM memory subsets, whereas EMRA was where CD8+ clones were enriched. Some responding clones were detected in pre-infection memory, which suggested that pre-existing cross-reactive memory T cells had joined the SARS-CoV-2 response. The study covered only a couple of mild cases, and larger cohorts including severe cases with pre-infection samples were considered necessary. Clones contracting from day 15 to 85 had balanced CD4/CD8 phenotypes, while a second wave expanding from day 15 to 37 was biased towards CD4+. Whether the second-wave clones peaking on day 37 were SARS-CoV-2 specific was not confirmed.

This sample was sequenced with an Illumina NovaSeq 6000. cDNA libraries for TCRalpha and TCRbeta were prepared by 5'RACE using constant-segment primers, with sample barcodes and unique molecular identifiers added. RNA was extracted from every sample with Trizol reagent. Amplification of the libraries took two PCR steps, and the second step added a second sample barcode plus Illumina TruSeq adapters. The libraries were sequenced on an Illumina NovaSeq using 2 x 150 bp paired-end reads. From the authors' description of their analysis: Reads were demultiplexed and collapsed into UMI-guided consensus sequences with migec v1.2.7. Using mixcr v2.1.11, UMI consensuses were aligned to TRA and TRB V and J templates and then assembled into clonotypes. Expanded or contracted clonotypes were those called significant by both edgeR and NoisET, with noise models trained on biological replicates. For edgeR calls, a false discovery rate-adjusted p below 0.01 and a log2 fold-change threshold of 1 were applied. As an exploratory analysis of dynamics, PCA with hierarchical clustering was applied to max-normalized trajectories of the 1000 most abundant clonotypes. Separately sequenced CD4+ and CD8+ repertoires were used to assign the CD4 or CD8 phenotype of responding clones. In-frame beta chains were kept once TCRdb had trimmed the public reads at Q25 with fastp and called clones with MiXCR. Here each entry gathers all rows of one CDR3 protein and keeps the most common genes and DNA. The V and J calls come from TCRdb's annotation, not from the publication. The sample yields over 350,000 distinct CDR3 sequences; 15% to 20% were counted once. The ten largest clones add up to 20% to 25% of the sample.

PBMCs were isolated by Ficoll-Paque density gradient centrifugation. CDR1 and CDR2 (MNHEY, SVGEGT) derive from the germline V gene. A distance of 16 bases separates the germline ends of V and J, which lose 7 bases and 9 bases respectively. The CDR3, cysteine through phenylalanine, is 14 amino acids long. The retained sequence is limited to the CDR3, 42 bases, with the frame set at the first base. There are a few counts of this clonotype. Its antigen is not yet known. Base-call qualities are not available, and no considerably larger clone is one nucleotide away. The receptor chain draws on TRBV6-2 or TRBV6-3 and TRBJ1-6; TRBD1 could be the D gene, as 5 bases match. The source of this sequence is a man younger than 30 who had mild COVID-19 (a few samples of this study predate the infection). The sample titles of this study are shuffled in the database, so cell type and time point are left out; the donor was told from shared clones. Input material: PBMCs or a T cell subset sorted from them (not recorded which). Here is the DNA: TGTGCCAGCATTTCCAGGGCAATTGGTTCACCCCTCCACTTT. This gives the protein CASISRAIGSPLHF.